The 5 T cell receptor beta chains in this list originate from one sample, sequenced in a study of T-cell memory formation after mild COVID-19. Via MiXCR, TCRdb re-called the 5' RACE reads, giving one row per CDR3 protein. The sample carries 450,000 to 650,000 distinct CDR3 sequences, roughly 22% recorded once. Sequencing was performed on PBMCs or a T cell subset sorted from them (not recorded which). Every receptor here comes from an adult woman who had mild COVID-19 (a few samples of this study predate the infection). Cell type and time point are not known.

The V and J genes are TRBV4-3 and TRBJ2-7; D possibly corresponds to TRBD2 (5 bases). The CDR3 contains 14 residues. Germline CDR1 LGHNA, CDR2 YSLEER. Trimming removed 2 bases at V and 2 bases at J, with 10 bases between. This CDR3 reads CASSQQDSTYEQYF. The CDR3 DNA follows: TGCGCCAGCAGCCAACAGGACTCCACCTACGAGCAGTACTTC.

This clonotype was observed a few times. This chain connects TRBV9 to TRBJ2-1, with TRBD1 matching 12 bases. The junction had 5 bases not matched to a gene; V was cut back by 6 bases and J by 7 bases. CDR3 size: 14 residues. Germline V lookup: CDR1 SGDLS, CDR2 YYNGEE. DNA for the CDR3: TGTGCCAGCATGGGGACAGGGGGCGGGAATGAGCAGTTCTTC. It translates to CASMGTGGGNEQFF. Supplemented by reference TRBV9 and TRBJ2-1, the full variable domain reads DSGVTQTPKHLITATGQRVTLRCSPRSGDLSVYWYQQSLDQGLQFLIQYYNGEERAKGNILERFSAQQFPDLHSELNLSSLELGDSALYFCASMGTGGGNEQFFGPGTRLTVL.

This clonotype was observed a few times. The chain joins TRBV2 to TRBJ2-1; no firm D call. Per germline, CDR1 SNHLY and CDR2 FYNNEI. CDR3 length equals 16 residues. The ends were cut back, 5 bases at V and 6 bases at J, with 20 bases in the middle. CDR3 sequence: CASSNPFPPQRNEQFF. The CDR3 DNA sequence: TGTGCCAGCAGTAACCCATTCCCGCCACAACGCAATGAGCAGTTCTTC.

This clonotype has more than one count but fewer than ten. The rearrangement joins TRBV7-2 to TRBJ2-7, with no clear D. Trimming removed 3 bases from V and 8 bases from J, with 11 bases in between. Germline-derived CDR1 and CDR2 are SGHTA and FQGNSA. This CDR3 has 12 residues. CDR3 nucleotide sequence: TGTGCCAGCAGCTTTCTAGACGGGCAGCAGTACTTC. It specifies CASSFLDGQQYF. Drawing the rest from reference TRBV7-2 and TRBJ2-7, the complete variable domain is GAGVSQSPSNKVTEKGKDVELRCDPISGHTALYWYRQSLGQGLEFLIYFQGNSAPDKSGLPSDRFSAERTGGSVSTLTIQRTQQEDSAVYLCASSFLDGQQYFGPGTRLTVT.

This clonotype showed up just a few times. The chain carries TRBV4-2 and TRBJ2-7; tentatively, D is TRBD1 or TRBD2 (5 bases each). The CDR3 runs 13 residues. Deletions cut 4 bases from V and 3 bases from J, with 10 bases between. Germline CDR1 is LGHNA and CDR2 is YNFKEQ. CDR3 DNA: TGTGCCAGCAGCCGAGGGGCAAACTACGAGCAGTACTTC. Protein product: CASSRGANYEQYF.